The 5 T cell receptor beta chains listed next were all sequenced from one sample in a study of cytomegalovirus exposure and HLA in healthy donors. TCRdb's copy holds only in-frame clones and misses some; the assay was immunoSEQ multiplex PCR. Among some 110,000 clones listed, about 83% were seen once. Sequenced input: PBMCs. These TCRs come from a man aged 18 to 35 in good health and CMV-seronegative.

The rearrangement links TRBV11-2 to TRBJ2-1; D perhaps matches TRBD1 (6 bases). The V gene lost 4 bases and the J gene lost 5 bases, with 15 bases spanning the gap. The CDR3 covers 15 residues. Germline lookup yields CDR1 SGHAT and CDR2 FQNNGV. The CDR3 DNA reads TGTGCCAGCAGCTCTCAGGGGTTTCTGGACAATGAGCAGTTCTTC. Translating it yields CASSSQGFLDNEQFF.

V gene TRBV6-9 combines with J gene TRBJ2-1; D call uncertain. From germline, CDR1 is MNHGY and CDR2 SVAAGI. Trimming removed 2 bases at V and 6 bases at J, with 14 bases between. This CDR3 has 15 amino acids. For the CDR3, the DNA is TGTGCCAGCAGTTATAAACACCTAGACCTCAATGAGCAGTTCTTC. Translated: CASSYKHLDLNEQFF.

This clone was recorded only once. The chain is built from TRBV5-1 and TRBJ2-7, with 7 bases that match TRBD1. The J segment lost 0 bases and the V segment lost 1 base, leaving 4 bases of the junction unmatched. This CDR3 has 15 residues. Germline CDR1 and CDR2: SGHRS and YFSETQ. The CDR3: CASSLTGVSSYEQYF. The CDR3 DNA sequence: TGCGCCAGCAGCTTGACAGGGGTCAGCTCCTACGAGCAGTACTTC.

The V call is TRBV5-3, the J call TRBJ1-5; a possible D gene is TRBD1 (6 bases). TRBV5-3 is an open reading frame, and its role is uncertain. The CDR3 extends over 12 amino acids. V was cut by 8 bases and J by 4 bases, with 10 bases left in between. CDR3 protein: CASTQGNQPQHF. CDR3 sequence (DNA): TGTGCCAGTACCCAGGGGAATCAGCCCCAGCATTTT.

The chain links TRBV19 to TRBJ2-7, with TRBD1 as a possible D gene (6 bases). V gave up 5 bases and J gave up 3 bases, with 14 bases separating them. This CDR3 region has 14 residues. CDR1 is LNHDA and CDR2 is SQIVND in the germline V gene (reference sequence). Written as DNA, the CDR3 is TGTGCCAGTAGTCAAGACAGGATAGGCTACGAGCAGTACTTC. It translates to CASSQDRIGYEQYF.